This passage covers 8 T cell receptor beta chains from one sample sequenced in a study of blood T cell repertoires in COVID-19. Profiling relied on immunoSEQ multiplex PCR, and the TCRdb table lists in-frame clones only, not all of them. This table holds 350,000 or so clones, roughly nine tenths found once. The source material was PBMCs or T cells enriched from blood (not recorded which). These receptors were taken from a woman aged 25 to 45 who had recovered from COVID-19.

The gene calls are TRBV14 and TRBJ2-1, with D perhaps TRBD1 (7 bases). The CDR3 runs to 21 residues. Trimming cost V 0 bases and J 5 bases, with 29 bases left between them. Germline V gene sequence: CDR1 SGHDN, CDR2 FVKESK. CDR3 sequence reads: CASSQEYWDSQWGGNHNEQFF. CDR3 nucleotides: TGTGCCAGCAGCCAAGAGTATTGGGACAGTCAGTGGGGCGGGAACCACAATGAGCAGTTCTTC.

V usage is TRBV6-5 and J usage is TRBJ1-2; 7 bases align to TRBD1. Germline-derived CDR1 and CDR2 are MNHEY and SVGAGI. The CDR3 is 13 residues long. V was clipped by 7 bases and J by 6 bases; unmatched bases: 8. In DNA, the CDR3 is TGTGCCAGCAATCCGGACAGGCCACATGGCTACACCTTC. Amino acid sequence: CASNPDRPHGYTF.

This chain connects TRBV5-6 to TRBJ1-1; no clear D. CDR3 size: 12 residues. The germline CDR1 and CDR2 sequences are SGHDT and YYEEEE. V lost 1 base to trimming and J lost 3 bases, with 4 bases between them. This CDR3 is CASSLLYTEAFF. CDR3 nucleotides: TGTGCCAGCAGCTTGCTGTACACTGAAGCTTTCTTT. Filled out from reference TRBV5-6 and TRBJ1-1, the complete variable domain reads DAGVTQSPTHLIKTRGQQVTLRCSPKSGHDTVSWYQQALGQGPQFIFQYYEEEERQRGNFPDRFSGHQFPNYSSELNVNALLLGDSALYLCASSLLYTEAFFGQGTRLTVV.

The chain uses TRBV19 and TRBJ1-6; 10 nucleotides align to TRBD1. Germline V gene lookup returns CDR1 LNHDA and CDR2 SQIVND (reference sequence). The CDR3 consists of 13 residues. The V and J ends lost 6 bases and 11 bases, in that order; junction bases with no gene match: 4. CDR3 in DNA: TGTGCCAGTAGGCCGACAGGGGGCCCACCCCTCCACTTT. Its protein product is CASRPTGGPPLHF.

This chain uses TRBV6-5 with TRBJ2-2; D remains unclear. Germline CDR1 reads MNHEY; CDR2 reads SVGAGI. Trimming stripped 0 bases from V and 7 bases from J, with 15 bases between. The length of the CDR3 is 16 residues. CDR3 nucleotides: TGTGCCAGCAGTTACTCGTCCGAACCTCGGGTCGGGGAGCTGTTTTTT. As protein: CASSYSSEPRVGELFF.

J is TRBJ1-2 and V is TRBV27, with 10 bases lining up with TRBD1. The germline CDR1 and CDR2 sequences are MNHEY and SMNVEV (reference sequence). The CDR3 runs 14 residues. J gave up 5 bases and V 6 bases, and 6 bases lay outside the gene matches. The CDR3 protein is CASRKRQGAYGYTF. CDR3 DNA sequence: TGTGCCAGCAGAAAGAGACAGGGGGCTTATGGCTACACCTTC.

The chain links TRBV28 to TRBJ1-4; the match to TRBD1 covers 9 bases. CDR3 length: 16 residues. Trimming took 2 bases from V and 7 from J; bases not matched to a gene: 8. Germline V gene data show CDR1 as MDHEN and CDR2 as SYDVKM. CDR3 nucleotides: TGTGCCAGCAGTTTACGGGAACAGGGGGCTGGTGAAAAACTGTTTTTT. Translated: CASSLREQGAGEKLFF.

About this clone itself: This CDR3 fails to terminate in the conserved phenylalanine or tryptophan, so it likely reflects a read error. It is unclear where the CDR3 begins or ends on the DNA, so no DNA is shown, and the CDR3 is as TCRdb lists it. The V gene is TRBV21-1, the J gene TRBJ1-4; whether TRBD1, the table's D call, matches the DNA was not checked. TRBV21-1 represents a pseudogene. The length of the CDR3 is 12 amino acids, counting both ends. The chain's CDR3 is CASSDHPGQVYQ.